This T cell receptor (beta chain) originates from a study of shared T cell receptors in the human thymus. The repertoire was sequenced with immunoSEQ multiplex PCR; TCRdb's copy has only in-frame clones and lacks some. The sample comprises hundreds of thousands of clones, 85% to 90% of which are singletons, and around 0.0099% rests with the top ten. CDR1 and CDR2 from the germline V gene are MNHEY and SMNVEV (reference sequence). V lost 8 bases, J lost 2 bases, and 7 bases lay in between. This CDR3 comprises 11 residues. Separately, the same data were catalogued under a study of human thymus T cells. That publication notes: Thymic and blood repertoires appeared to carry a bias in their V and J gene usage.

The TCR was taken from a boy in the first two years of life with a congenital heart defect. Sequencing was done on a sample of thymocytes. The chain links TRBV27 to TRBJ2-7, with D unresolved. CDR3 nucleotides: TGTGCCAGCCGCGGCCCCTACGAGCAGTACTTC. Amino acids: CASRGPYEQYF.